Included here is one T cell receptor (beta chain) sequence, with context. The antigen is undetermined. J gave up 4 bases and V 4 bases, and 8 bases lay outside the gene matches. Per the germline V gene, CDR1 is MNHNS and CDR2 is SASEGT. The length of the CDR3 is 15 residues. This sample is part of a study of cytomegalovirus exposure and HLA in healthy donors. Amplification used 60 Vbeta primers and 13 Jbeta primers. Assay used: immunoSEQ multiplex PCR; TCRdb lists only in-frame clones, some missing. This repertoire includes 220,000 or so clones. Regarding the study as a whole: Earlier analysis yielded a pattern in which most TCR beta V segments were productive about 87% or about 30% of the time.

The chain joins TRBV6-1 to TRBJ2-3; TRBD2 matches 7 bases. Sequencing used PBMCs. This receptor was taken from a girl aged 2 to 9 in good health and CMV-seropositive. CDR3 DNA sequence: TGTGCCAGCAGTGGAGGGGCGGGGAGGGCAGATACGCAGTATTTT. This translates into CASSGGAGRADTQYF.